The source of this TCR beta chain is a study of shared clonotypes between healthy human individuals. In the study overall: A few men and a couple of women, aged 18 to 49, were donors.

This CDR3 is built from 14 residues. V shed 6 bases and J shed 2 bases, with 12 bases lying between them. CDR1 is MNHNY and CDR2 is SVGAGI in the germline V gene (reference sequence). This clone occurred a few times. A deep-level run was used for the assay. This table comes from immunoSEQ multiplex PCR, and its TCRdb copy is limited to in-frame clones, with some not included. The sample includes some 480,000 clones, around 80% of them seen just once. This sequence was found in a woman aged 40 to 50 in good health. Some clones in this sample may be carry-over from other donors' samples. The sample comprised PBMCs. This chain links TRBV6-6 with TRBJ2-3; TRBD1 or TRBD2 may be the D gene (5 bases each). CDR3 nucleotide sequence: TGTGCCAGCAGGGGGGTGTCGGACACAGATACGCAGTATTTT. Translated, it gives CASRGVSDTDTQYF.